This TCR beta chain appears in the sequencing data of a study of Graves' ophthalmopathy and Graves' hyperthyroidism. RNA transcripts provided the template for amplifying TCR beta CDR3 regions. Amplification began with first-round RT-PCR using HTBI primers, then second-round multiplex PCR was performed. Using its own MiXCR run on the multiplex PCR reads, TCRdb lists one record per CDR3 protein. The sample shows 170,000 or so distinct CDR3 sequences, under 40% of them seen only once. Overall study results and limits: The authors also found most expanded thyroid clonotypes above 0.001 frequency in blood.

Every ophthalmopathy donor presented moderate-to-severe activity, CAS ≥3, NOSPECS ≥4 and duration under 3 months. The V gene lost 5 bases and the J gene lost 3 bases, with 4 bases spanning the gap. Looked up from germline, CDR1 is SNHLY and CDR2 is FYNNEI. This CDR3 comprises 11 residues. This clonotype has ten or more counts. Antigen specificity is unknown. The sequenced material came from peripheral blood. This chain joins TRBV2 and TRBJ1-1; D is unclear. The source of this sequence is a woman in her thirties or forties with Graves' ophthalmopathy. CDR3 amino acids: CASSSHTEAFF. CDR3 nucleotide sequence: TGTGCCAGCAGTAGTCACACTGAAGCTTTCTTT.